This paragraph reports one T cell receptor beta chain. Its target antigen remains unknown. The sample holds no much larger clone one base away, and base qualities are not on file. This entry comes from a study of blood T cell repertoires in COVID-19 (dated by TCRdb to the early 2020s). For context, the study as a whole: Collaborator samples came from the United States, Italy and Spain and covered acute and convalescent phases of COVID-19. Samples came from the ongoing ImmuneRACE study (first 160 participants) plus 1,254 subjects from 6 global collaborators. A freely available public database, intended as a resource for researchers studying the immune response to SARS-CoV-2, is where the repertoires were released. Where available, HLA class I and class II types were obtained from metadata supplied by the sample provider rather than from assay-based typing. The sample metadata nearly always contained a de-identified subject ID, COVID-19 status, age in years and sex. The material from the prospective study consisted of cDNA or gDNA derived from T cells, B-cell-depleted T cells, or PBMCs. The dataset comprised deeply sampled blood TCRbeta repertoires from subjects exposed to, actively infected with, or recovered from COVID-19. Results and caveats for the whole study, not just this receptor: The quantity of clinical and demographic metadata differed by source and by participant and was supplied without curation.

The collaborating institutions used their own protocols to collect whole blood in K2EDTA tubes. For TCRbeta analysis, collaborators shipped samples in one of three forms: frozen whole blood, isolated PBMCs, or DNA extracted from either of those sample types. TCRbeta CDR3 regions were amplified from genomic DNA by means of the immunoSEQ Assay, a bias-controlled multiplex PCR. Turning to the authors' computational methods: Nucleated cell counts per sample were estimated from amplification of reference gene primers within the assay. Sequence reads were collapsed and filtered to measure the absolute abundance of every unique TCRbeta CDR3 rearrangement. For each sample, productive Simpson clonality was calculated as the square root of Simpson's diversity index across productive rearrangements. Imported from immuneACCESS, the table was reduced by TCRdb to in-frame sequences with V and J called. These copies leave out some clones; in studies compared against another copy, an unresolved V gene accounts for under half, and the cause of the remainder is not known. V and J calls plus clone size are reproduced from that table; the DNA served to infer D and trimming. The sample table shows 80,000 to 100,000 clones, and nearly 90% are seen once. Of the sample, approximately 4.5% falls within the top ten clones.

Sequencing was performed on peripheral blood. This TCR was sampled from a man in his 70s with acute or convalescent COVID-19.

The CDR3 has the sequence CASSDLQGANEKLFF. The DNA is as follows: TGTGCCAGCAGCGACTTACAGGGGGCTAATGAAAAACTGTTTTTT. Recombination connected TRBV7-6 to TRBJ1-4, with 8 bases aligning to TRBD1. V trim: 5 bases; J trim: 3 bases; unmatched bases: 5. The CDR3 numbers 15 residues from cysteine through phenylalanine. Here the CDR3 DNA is all that survives: 45 bases in frame from base 1. Sequences SGHVS (CDR1) and FNYEAQ (CDR2) are obtained from the germline V gene. Where the CDR3 stops, the reference TRBV7-6 and TRBJ1-4 genes take over; the full variable domain is GAGVSQSPRYKVTKRGQDVALRCDPISGHVSLYWYRQALGQGPEFLTYFNYEAQQDKSGLPNDRFSAERPEGSISTLTIQRTEQRDSAMYRCASSDLQGANEKLFFGSGTQLSVL.